This is a list of T cell receptor beta chains from one sample in a study of spatial heterogeneity in lung cancer. TCRdb re-called the 5' RACE reads through MiXCR, storing one row per CDR3 protein. The repertoire holds roughly 25,000 distinct CDR3 sequences, 4.5% to 5.5% seen once, with about 5.5% in the top ten. Sequencing was performed on PBMCs, taken at surgery. These receptors were taken from a male donor with early-stage non-small cell lung cancer. Each CDR3 is given with its conserved first and last residue. The D gene is left open where the match is weak. Clone size is not always given. Where it is, it says once, few, many or a class for expanded clones.

v_gene	j_gene	abundance	d_gene	CDR3aa	CDR3nt
TRBV24-1	TRBJ2-3	many	.	CATRDGVAHTDTQYF	TGTGCCACCAGGGACGGGGTGGCGCACACAGATACGCAGTATTTT
TRBV7-6	TRBJ2-7	many	TRBD1	CASSSPMRGTGNPSYEQYF	TGTGCCAGCAGCTCCCCTATGAGGGGGACAGGGAATCCCTCCTACGAGCAGTACTTC
TRBV21-1	TRBJ2-7	.	.	CASSSKRERKVQYF	TGTGCCAGCAGCTCAAAGCGGGAGAGGAAGGTGCAGTACTTC
TRBV3-1	TRBJ2-7	medium-sized	.	CASTPPGTYEQYF	TGTGCCAGCACCCCGCCAGGGACCTACGAGCAGTACTTC
TRBV2	TRBJ1-1	many	TRBD1	CASGDRAYEAFF	TGTGCCAGCGGGGACAGAGCCTATGAAGCTTTCTTT
TRBV5-1	TRBJ2-1	many	.	CASSRVSSYNEQFF	TGCGCCAGCAGTCGGGTAAGCTCCTACAATGAGCAGTTCTTC
TRBV27	TRBJ2-3	many	.	CASSHRRTDTQYF	TGTGCCAGCAGTCATCGCCGCACAGATACGCAGTATTTT
TRBV28	TRBJ2-1	many	.	CASSLGPKYEQFF	TGTGCCAGCAGTTTAGGGCCCAAATATGAGCAGTTCTTC
TRBV7-8	TRBJ1-3	many	.	CASSLEEGGRGNTIYF	TGTGCCAGCAGCTTAGAGGAGGGGGGCCGGGGAAACACCATATATTTT
TRBV4-3	TRBJ2-1	many	.	CASSQDWRPAGEQFF	TGCGCCAGCAGCCAAGATTGGCGCCCAGCCGGGGAGCAGTTCTTC
TRBV7-2	TRBJ2-1	medium-sized	TRBD2	CASSLGLAGGIDEQFF	TGTGCCAGCAGCCTGGGACTAGCGGGGGGAATAGATGAGCAGTTCTTC
TRBV7-2	TRBJ2-7	many	TRBD2	CASSPPGLSGGFRYEQYF	TGTGCCAGCAGCCCCCCGGGGTTAAGCGGGGGGTTTCGCTACGAGCAGTACTTC
TRBV2	TRBJ1-5	few	.	CASFLTLLGPEGPQHF	TGTGCCAGCTTTCTCACGCTGCTGGGCCCAGAGGGGCCCCAGCATTTT
TRBV20-1	TRBJ1-4	many	TRBD1	CSARGQPNEKLFF	TGCAGTGCTAGGGGACAGCCTAATGAAAAACTGTTTTTT
TRBV19	TRBJ1-1	many	.	CASRLQGEAFF	TGTGCCAGTAGGTTACAGGGTGAAGCTTTCTTT
TRBV28	TRBJ1-2	many	TRBD1	CASSLFGRGYGYTF	TGTGCCAGCAGTTTATTCGGCAGGGGGTATGGCTACACCTTC
TRBV7-9	TRBJ1-3	many	.	CASSLHGNTIYF	TGTGCCAGCAGCTTACACGGAAACACCATATATTTT
TRBV19	TRBJ1-2	many	TRBD1	CASNPVGTGPYGYTF	TGTGCCAGCAATCCAGTCGGGACAGGGCCCTATGGCTACACCTTC
TRBV9	TRBJ2-3	many	TRBD1	CASSVRDRPSTDTQYF	TGTGCCAGCAGCGTTCGGGACAGACCTAGCACAGATACGCAGTATTTT
TRBV6-5	TRBJ1-4	few	.	CASSRQANEKLFF	TGTGCCAGCAGCCGACAGGCCAATGAAAAACTGTTTTTT
TRBV7-2	TRBJ2-3	many	TRBD2	CASSSGLAGYTDTQYF	TGTGCCAGCAGCTCGGGACTAGCGGGGTACACAGATACGCAGTATTTT
TRBV7-6	TRBJ2-7	many	.	CASSLVSGPLSEQYF	TGTGCCAGCAGCTTAGTTTCAGGGCCCCTGAGTGAGCAGTACTTC
TRBV6-5	TRBJ1-4	many	.	CASSYRQPNEKLFF	TGTGCCAGCAGTTACAGGCAGCCTAATGAAAAACTGTTTTTT
TRBV20-1	TRBJ1-5	many	TRBD1	CSASITGGGQPQHF	TGCAGTGCCTCAATTACAGGGGGCGGCCAGCCCCAGCATTTT
TRBV29-1	TRBJ2-7	many	TRBD1	CSVRTGDEQYF	TGCAGCGTCAGGACAGGGGACGAGCAGTACTTC
TRBV9	TRBJ2-7	many	TRBD1	CASSVGTSGTGVSYEQYF	TGTGCCAGCAGCGTAGGAACATCCGGGACAGGGGTATCCTACGAGCAGTACTTC
TRBV6-5	TRBJ2-7	many	.	CASSYSMGTPREQYF	TGTGCCAGCAGTTACTCGATGGGTACGCCCAGGGAGCAGTACTTC
TRBV7-2	TRBJ2-5	many	.	CASGDGTQYF	TGTGCCAGCGGCGACGGGACCCAGTACTTC
TRBV29-1	TRBJ2-3	.	.	CSIDRQGTDTQYF	TGCAGCATTGACAGGCAGGGCACAGATACGCAGTATTTT
TRBV7-3	TRBJ2-7	many	TRBD1	CASSSGTGQDVQYF	TGTGCCAGCAGCTCGGGGACAGGCCAAGATGTGCAGTACTTC
TRBV2	TRBJ1-5	many	.	CASSVRTPNQPQHF	TGTGCCAGCAGTGTAAGGACACCTAATCAGCCCCAGCATTTT
TRBV5-8	TRBJ1-2	.	.	CASSLRGEGGYTF	TGTGCCAGCAGCCTGCGGGGAGAAGGTGGCTACACCTTC
TRBV28	TRBJ1-4	many	.	CASSLWAPGAGNEKLFF	TGTGCCAGCAGTTTATGGGCCCCAGGTGCGGGGAATGAAAAACTGTTTTTT
TRBV25-1	TRBJ2-2	many	TRBD1	CASSRTGGTGELFF	TGTGCCAGCAGCAGGACAGGGGGCACCGGGGAGCTGTTTTTT
TRBV20-1	TRBJ2-5	.	TRBD2	CSAHLRTSGKGMETQYF	TGCAGTGCGCACCTTAGGACTAGCGGGAAAGGAATGGAGACCCAGTACTTC
TRBV28	TRBJ1-4	many	.	CASSLLFGGEKLFF	TGTGCCAGCAGTTTATTGTTCGGGGGGGAAAAACTGTTTTTT
TRBV18	TRBJ2-7	many	TRBD1	CASGPGQGPYEQYF	TGTGCCAGCGGGCCGGGACAGGGCCCCTACGAGCAGTACTTC
TRBV28	TRBJ1-1	many	.	CASSLVRFEAFF	TGTGCCAGCAGTTTGGTGCGATTTGAAGCTTTCTTT
TRBV6-6	TRBJ2-1	many	TRBD1	CASSSAGTGVRDEQFF	TGTGCCAGCAGTTCTGCCGGGACAGGAGTCAGGGATGAGCAGTTCTTC
TRBV14	TRBJ2-7	many	TRBD2	CASSLRLAGPYEQYF	TGTGCCAGCAGCCTTCGACTAGCGGGACCCTACGAGCAGTACTTC
TRBV18	TRBJ1-4	few	.	CASSGADEKLFF	TGTGCCAGCTCAGGGGCAGACGAAAAACTGTTTTTT